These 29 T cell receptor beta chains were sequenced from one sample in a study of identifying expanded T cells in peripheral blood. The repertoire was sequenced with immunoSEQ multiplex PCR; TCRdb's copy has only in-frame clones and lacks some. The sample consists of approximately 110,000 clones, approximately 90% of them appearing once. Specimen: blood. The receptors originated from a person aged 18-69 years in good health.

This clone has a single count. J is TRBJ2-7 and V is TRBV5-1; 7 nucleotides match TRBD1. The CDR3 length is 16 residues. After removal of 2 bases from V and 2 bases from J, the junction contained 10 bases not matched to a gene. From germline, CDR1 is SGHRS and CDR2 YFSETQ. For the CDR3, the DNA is TGCGCCAGCAGCTTTTTACCCGGGACAGATCCCTACGAGCAGTACTTC. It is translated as CASSFLPGTDPYEQYF.

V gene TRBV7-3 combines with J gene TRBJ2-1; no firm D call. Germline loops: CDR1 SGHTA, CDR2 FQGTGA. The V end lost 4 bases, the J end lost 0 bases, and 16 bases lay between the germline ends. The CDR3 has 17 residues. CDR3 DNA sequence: TGTGCCAGCAGCTCAAGACGAGGATTTTCCTCCTACAATGAGCAGTTCTTC. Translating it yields CASSSRRGFSSYNEQFF.

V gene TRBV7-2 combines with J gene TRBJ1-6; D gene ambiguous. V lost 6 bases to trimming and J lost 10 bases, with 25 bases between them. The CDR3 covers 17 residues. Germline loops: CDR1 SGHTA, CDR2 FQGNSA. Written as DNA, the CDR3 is TGTGCCAGCAGTCCCGGAGGCACCGGGAAGACCTACTCACCCCTCCACTTT. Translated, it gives CASSPGGTGKTYSPLHF.

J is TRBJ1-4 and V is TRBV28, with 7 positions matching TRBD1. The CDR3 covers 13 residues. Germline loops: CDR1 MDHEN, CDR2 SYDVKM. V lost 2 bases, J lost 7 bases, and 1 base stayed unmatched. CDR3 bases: TGTGCCAGCAGTTTACAGGGGGGTGAAAAACTGTTTTTT. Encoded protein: CASSLQGGEKLFF.

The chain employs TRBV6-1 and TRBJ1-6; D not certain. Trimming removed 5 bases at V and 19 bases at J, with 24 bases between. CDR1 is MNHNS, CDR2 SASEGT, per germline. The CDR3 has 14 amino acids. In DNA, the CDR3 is TGTGCCAGCAGTCCCCGTGGAGGACCCCCTTCTAGTCACTTT. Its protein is CASSPRGGPPSSHF.

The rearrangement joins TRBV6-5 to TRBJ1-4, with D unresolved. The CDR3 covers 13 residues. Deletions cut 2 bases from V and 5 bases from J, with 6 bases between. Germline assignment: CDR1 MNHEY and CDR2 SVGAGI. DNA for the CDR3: TGTGCCAGCAGTTACGGTACAAATGAAAAACTGTTTTTT. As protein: CASSYGTNEKLFF.

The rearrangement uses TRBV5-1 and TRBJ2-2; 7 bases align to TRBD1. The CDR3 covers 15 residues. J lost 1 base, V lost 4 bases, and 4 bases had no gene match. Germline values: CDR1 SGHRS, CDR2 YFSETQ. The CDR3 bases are TGCGCCAGCAGCAGTAACAGGGGGAACACCGGGGAGCTGTTTTTT. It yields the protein CASSSNRGNTGELFF. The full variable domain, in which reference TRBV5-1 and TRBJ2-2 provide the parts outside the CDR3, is KAGVTQTPRYLIKTRGQQVTLSCSPISGHRSVSWYQQTPGQGLQFLFEYFSETQRNKGNFPGRFSGRQFSNSRSEMNVSTLELGDSALYLCASSSNRGNTGELFFGEGSRLTVL.

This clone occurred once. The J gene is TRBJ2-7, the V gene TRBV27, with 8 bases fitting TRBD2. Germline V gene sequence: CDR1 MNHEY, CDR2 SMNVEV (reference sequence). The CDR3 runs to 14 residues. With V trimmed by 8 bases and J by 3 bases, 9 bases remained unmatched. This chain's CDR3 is CASSFSGSIYEQYF. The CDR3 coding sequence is TGTGCCAGCTCCTTCAGCGGGAGTATCTACGAGCAGTACTTC.

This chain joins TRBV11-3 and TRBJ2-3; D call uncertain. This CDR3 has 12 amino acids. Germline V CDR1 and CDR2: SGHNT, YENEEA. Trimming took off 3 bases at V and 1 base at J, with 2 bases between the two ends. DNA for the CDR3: TGTGCCAGCAGCTTCGGCACAGATACGCAGTATTTT. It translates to CASSFGTDTQYF.

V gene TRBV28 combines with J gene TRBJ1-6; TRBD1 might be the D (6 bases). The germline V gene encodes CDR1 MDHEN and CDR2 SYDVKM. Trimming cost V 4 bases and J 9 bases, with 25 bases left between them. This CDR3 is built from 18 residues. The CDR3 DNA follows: TGTGCCAGCAGTTGGGGCGGCGCAGGGGAATATAATTCTTCACCCCTCCACTTT. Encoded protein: CASSWGGAGEYNSSPLHF.

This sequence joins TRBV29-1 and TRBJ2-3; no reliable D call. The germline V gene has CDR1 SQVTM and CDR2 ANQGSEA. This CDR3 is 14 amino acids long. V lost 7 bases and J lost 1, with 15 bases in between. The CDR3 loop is CSANDYRGTDTQYF. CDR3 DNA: TGCAGCGCCAACGATTATAGGGGCACAGATACGCAGTATTTT.

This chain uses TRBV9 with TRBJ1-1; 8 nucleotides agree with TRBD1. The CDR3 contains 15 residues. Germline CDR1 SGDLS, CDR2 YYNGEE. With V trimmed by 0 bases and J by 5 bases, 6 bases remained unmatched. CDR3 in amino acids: CASSVGTGSNTEAFF. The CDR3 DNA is TGTGCCAGCAGCGTAGGGACAGGGAGTAATACTGAAGCTTTCTTT.

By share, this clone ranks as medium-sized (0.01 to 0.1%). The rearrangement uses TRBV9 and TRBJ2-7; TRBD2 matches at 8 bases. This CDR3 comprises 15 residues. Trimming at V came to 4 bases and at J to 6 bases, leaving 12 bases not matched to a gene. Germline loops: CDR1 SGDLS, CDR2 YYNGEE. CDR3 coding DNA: TGTGCCAGCAGCCCGGGGGGGGACTTTGTGGCCGAGCAGTACTTC. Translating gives CASSPGGDFVAEQYF.

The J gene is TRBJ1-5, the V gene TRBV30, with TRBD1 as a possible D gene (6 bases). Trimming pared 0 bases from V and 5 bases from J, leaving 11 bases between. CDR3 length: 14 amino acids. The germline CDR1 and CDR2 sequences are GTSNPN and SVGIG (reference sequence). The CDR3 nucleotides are TGTGCCTGGAGTGTACAGGCAGGGGATCAGCCCCAGCATTTT. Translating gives CAWSVQAGDQPQHF.

CDR3 coding DNA: TGTGCCAGCAGCCAGGACAGGGGATCCGGGGAGCTGTTTTTT. This gives the protein CASSQDRGSGELFF. The chain recombines TRBV7-9 with TRBJ2-2, with 9 bases matching TRBD1. CDR3 size: 14 residues. V was pared by 5 bases and J by 6 bases, with 4 bases of the junction left unmatched. Germline V gene lookup returns CDR1 SEHNR and CDR2 FQNEAQ (reference sequence).

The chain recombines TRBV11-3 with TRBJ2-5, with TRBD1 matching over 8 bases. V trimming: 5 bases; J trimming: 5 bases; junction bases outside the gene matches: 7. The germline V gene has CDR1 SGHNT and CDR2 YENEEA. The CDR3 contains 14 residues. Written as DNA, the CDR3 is TGTGCCAGCAGCCCCCAGGGGGCGAGGGAGACCCAGTACTTC. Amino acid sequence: CASSPQGARETQYF. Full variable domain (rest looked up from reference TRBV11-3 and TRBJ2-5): EAGVVQSPRYKIIEKKQPVAFWCNPISGHNTLYWYLQNLGQGPELLIRYENEEAVDDSQLPKDRFSAERLKGVDSTLKIQPAELGDSAVYLCASSPQGARETQYFGPGTRLLVL.

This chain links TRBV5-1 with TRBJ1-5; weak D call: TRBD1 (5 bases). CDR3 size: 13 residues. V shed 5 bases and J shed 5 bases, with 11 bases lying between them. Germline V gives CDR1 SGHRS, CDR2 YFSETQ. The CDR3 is CASSSGLDQPQHF. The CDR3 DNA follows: TGCGCCAGCAGTTCAGGGTTGGATCAGCCCCAGCATTTT.

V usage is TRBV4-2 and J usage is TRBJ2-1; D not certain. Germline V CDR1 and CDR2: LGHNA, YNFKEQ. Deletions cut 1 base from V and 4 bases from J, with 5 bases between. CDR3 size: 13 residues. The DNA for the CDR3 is TGTGCCAGCAGCCAAGGGAGTTACAATGAGCAGTTCTTC. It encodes CASSQGSYNEQFF.

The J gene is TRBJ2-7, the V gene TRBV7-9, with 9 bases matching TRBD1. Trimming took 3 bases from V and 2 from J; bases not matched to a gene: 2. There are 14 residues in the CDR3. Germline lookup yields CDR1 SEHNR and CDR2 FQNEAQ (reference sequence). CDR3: CASSFGDRAYEQYF. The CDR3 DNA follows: TGTGCCAGCAGCTTTGGGGACAGGGCCTACGAGCAGTACTTC.

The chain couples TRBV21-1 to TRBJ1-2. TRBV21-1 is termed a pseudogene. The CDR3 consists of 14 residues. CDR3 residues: CASSKAENSYGYTF. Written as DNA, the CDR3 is TGTGCCAGCAGCAAAGCTGAGAATTCCTATGGCTACACCTTC.

Here the CDR3 DNA reads TGTGCCAGCAGAATGCCAGGAGGGGCGGAGACCCAGTACTTC. As protein: CASRMPGGAETQYF. The chain joins TRBV5-4 to TRBJ2-5, with D possibly being TRBD2 (6 bases). The V gene lost 5 bases and the J gene lost 5 bases, with 16 bases spanning the gap. The length of the CDR3 is 14 residues. Per germline, CDR1 SGHNT and CDR2 YYREEE (reference sequence).

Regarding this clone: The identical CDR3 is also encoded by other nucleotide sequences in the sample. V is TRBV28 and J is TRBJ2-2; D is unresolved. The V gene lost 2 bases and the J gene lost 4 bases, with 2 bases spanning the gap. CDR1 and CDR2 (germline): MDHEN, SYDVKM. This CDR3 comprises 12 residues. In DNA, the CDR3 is TGTGCCAGCAGTTTAACCACCGGGGAGCTGTTTTTT. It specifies CASSLTTGELFF.

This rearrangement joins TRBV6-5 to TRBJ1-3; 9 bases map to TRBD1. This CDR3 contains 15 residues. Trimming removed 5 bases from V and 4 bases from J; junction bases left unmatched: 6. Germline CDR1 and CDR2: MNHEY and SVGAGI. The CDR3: CASSPQGALGNTIYF. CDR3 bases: TGTGCCAGCAGTCCACAGGGGGCGCTGGGAAACACCATATATTTT.

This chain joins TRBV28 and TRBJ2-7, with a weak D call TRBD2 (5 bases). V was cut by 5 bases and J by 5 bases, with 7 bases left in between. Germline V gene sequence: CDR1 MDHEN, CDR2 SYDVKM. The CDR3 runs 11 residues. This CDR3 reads CASSGRNEQYF. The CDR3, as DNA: TGTGCCAGCAGTGGGAGAAACGAGCAGTACTTC.

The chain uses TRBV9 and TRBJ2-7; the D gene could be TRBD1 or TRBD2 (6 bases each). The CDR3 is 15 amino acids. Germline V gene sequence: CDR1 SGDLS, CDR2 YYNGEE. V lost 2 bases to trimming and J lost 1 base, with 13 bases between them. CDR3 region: CASSVGTGRSYEQYF. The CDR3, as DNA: TGTGCCAGCAGCGTCGGCACAGGGAGGTCCTACGAGCAGTACTTC.

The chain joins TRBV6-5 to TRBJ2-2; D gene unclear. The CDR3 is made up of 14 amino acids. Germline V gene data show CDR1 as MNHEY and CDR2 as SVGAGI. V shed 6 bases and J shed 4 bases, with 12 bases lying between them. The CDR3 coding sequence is TGTGCCAGCAGACGGACGGGCCGCACCGGGGAGCTGTTTTTT. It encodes CASRRTGRTGELFF.

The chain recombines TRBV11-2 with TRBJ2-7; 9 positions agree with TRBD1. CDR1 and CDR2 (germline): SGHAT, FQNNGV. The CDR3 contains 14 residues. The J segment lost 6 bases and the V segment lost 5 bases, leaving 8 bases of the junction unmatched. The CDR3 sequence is CASSHGQGRVEQYF. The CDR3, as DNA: TGTGCCAGCAGCCATGGACAGGGGAGGGTCGAGCAGTACTTC.

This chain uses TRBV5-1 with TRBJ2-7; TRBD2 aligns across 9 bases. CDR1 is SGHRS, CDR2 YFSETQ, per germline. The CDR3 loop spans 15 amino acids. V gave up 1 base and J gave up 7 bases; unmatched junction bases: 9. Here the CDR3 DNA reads TGCGCCAGCAGCTTGCTGGTAGCGGGAGATGGGGAGCAGTACTTC. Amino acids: CASSLLVAGDGEQYF. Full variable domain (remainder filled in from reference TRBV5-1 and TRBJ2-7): KAGVTQTPRYLIKTRGQQVTLSCSPISGHRSVSWYQQTPGQGLQFLFEYFSETQRNKGNFPGRFSGRQFSNSRSEMNVSTLELGDSALYLCASSLLVAGDGEQYFGPGTRLTVT.

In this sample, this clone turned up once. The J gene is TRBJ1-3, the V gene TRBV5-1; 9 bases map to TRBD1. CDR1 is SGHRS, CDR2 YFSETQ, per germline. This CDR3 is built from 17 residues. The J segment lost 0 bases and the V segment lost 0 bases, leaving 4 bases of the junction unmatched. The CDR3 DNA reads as TGCGCCAGCAGCTTGGTAGGGACAGGGATCTCTGGAAACACCATATATTTT. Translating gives CASSLVGTGISGNTIYF.